This T cell receptor (beta chain) was sequenced during a study of T cell responses to AZD1222 COVID-19 vaccine. About the study: Recipients boosted at about 4 weeks or about 12 weeks are pooled. Overall study findings and caveats: The reported proportion of spike-specific TCRs targeting unmutated variant regions was nearly half. Only a handful of AZD1222 recipients were seropositive at baseline.

Of note for this clone: The antigen is unknown.

The method was immunoSEQ multiplex PCR; TCRdb's version includes in-frame clones alone and lacks a portion of them. The sample lists approximately 110,000 clones, around 89% occurring once. This CDR3 comprises 14 residues. Germline CDR1 and CDR2: MGHRA and YSYEKL. Trimming removed 4 bases at V and 1 base at J, with 10 bases between. The source is an adult in good health. The J gene is TRBJ1-1, the V gene TRBV4-1; tentatively, D is TRBD1 (6 bases). Sample: peripheral blood, taken on day 0 of AZD1222 vaccination. This CDR3 reads CASSPQGGNTEAFF. As DNA, the CDR3 is TGCGCCAGCAGCCCACAGGGCGGGAACACTGAAGCTTTCTTT.